This T cell receptor beta chain was sequenced during a study of OX40 agonist ivuxolimab in advanced cancers. The V gene end was trimmed by 1 base and the J gene end by 0 bases; junction bases not matched to a gene: 1. Germline V CDR1 and CDR2: SGHNT, YENEEA. The CDR3 extends over 15 amino acids. The assay was immunoSEQ multiplex PCR, and TCRdb's table has in-frame clones only and misses some. This table holds 50,000 to 75,000 clones, roughly 87% found once. The rearrangement links TRBV11-3 to TRBJ2-3, with 7 bases lining up with TRBD1. Source: CD4+ or CD8+ T cells sorted from blood, taken in a trial of the OX40 agonist ivuxolimab. The TCR originated in an adult with an advanced solid tumor such as melanoma, head and neck, liver or kidney cancer. The CDR3 loop is CASSLGDSSTDTQYF. CDR3 nucleotides: TGTGCCAGCAGCTTAGGGGACAGTAGCACAGATACGCAGTATTTT.